These 9 T cell receptor beta chains originate from one sample sequenced in a study of regulatory T cells in long-lasting Graves disease. Through Arm-PCR of CDR3 regions and iRepertoire HTBI primers, TCR beta libraries were built. TCRdb reanalysed the multiplex PCR reads using MiXCR and keeps one entry per CDR3 protein. The sample yields 350,000 to 450,000 distinct CDR3 sequences, roughly 25% seen once. Time point given: persistent/refractory GD, antithyroid drugs over 5 years with positive TRAb. Scientists built the TCR library using RNA that was extracted from PBMCs. This material consisted of peripheral blood mononuclear cells (PBMCs), taken when the disease was refractory, from a patient treated with antithyroid drugs. These receptors came from a middle-aged woman with Graves disease.

This clonotype was seen a few times. The V and J genes are TRBV5-6 and TRBJ1-1; TRBD1 matches 9 bases. The CDR3 loop spans 15 amino acids. With 3 bases clipped from V and 1 base from J, the junction kept 4 bases outside the gene matches. In germline, CDR1 is SGHDT, CDR2 YYEEEE. In DNA, the CDR3 is TGTGCCAGCAGCTCCAGGGACAGGGCGAACACTGAAGCTTTCTTT. Residues: CASSSRDRANTEAFF.

This clonotype came up many times. The chain joins TRBV2 to TRBJ1-2; 7 positions agree with TRBD1. Trimming took 6 bases from V and 8 from J; bases not matched to a gene: 9. The CDR3 has 13 amino acids. Germline values: CDR1 SNHLY, CDR2 FYNNEI. The CDR3 region has the DNA TGTGCCAGCAGACCTGACAGGGCAAAGGGCTACACCTTC. Translation: CASRPDRAKGYTF.

This clonotype was recorded many times. The chain has TRBV29-1 and TRBJ2-5; 10 nucleotides match TRBD2. Trimming cost V 1 base and J 5 bases; bases outside gene matches: 10. The CDR3 has 16 residues. The germline V gene has CDR1 SQVTM and CDR2 ANQGSEA. The CDR3 is CSVEGLAGVGGETQYF. The DNA of the CDR3 is TGCAGCGTTGAAGGGCTAGCGGGAGTGGGAGGGGAGACCCAGTACTTC.

V gene TRBV20-1 combines with J gene TRBJ2-5, with 12 bases fitting TRBD2. The ends lost 5 bases at V and 4 bases at J; junction bases unmatched: 5. CDR1 is DFQATT, CDR2 SNEGSKA, per germline (reference sequence). This CDR3 has 14 amino acids. CDR3 region: CSASPGLAGETQYF. Here the CDR3 DNA reads TGCAGTGCTTCCCCGGGACTAGCGGGAGAGACCCAGTACTTC.

This clonotype was seen a handful of times. The CDR3 bases are TGTGCCAGCAGGGTAGCGGGATACCTTCTTTACGAGCAGTACTTC. Protein: CASRVAGYLLYEQYF. This chain uses TRBV28 with TRBJ2-7, with 8 bases aligning to TRBD2. V shed 6 bases, J shed 4 bases, and the junction held 11 bases outside the gene matches. Germline V gene lookup returns CDR1 MDHEN and CDR2 SYDVKM. This CDR3 is built from 15 residues.

In its sample, this clonotype was seen many times. The chain carries TRBV5-1 and TRBJ1-1, with a tentative D call TRBD1 (6 bases). V lost 5 bases, J lost 0 bases, and 11 bases lay in between. This CDR3 is built from 14 residues. CDR1 and CDR2 (germline): SGHRS, YFSETQ. CDR3 DNA: TGCGCCAGCAGACCGACAGGCGTGAACACTGAAGCTTTCTTT. It translates to CASRPTGVNTEAFF.

The V call is TRBV10-3, the J call TRBJ2-7, with a tentative D call TRBD1 (5 bases). The CDR3 is 14 residues long. Trimming removed 10 bases from V and 0 bases from J, with 16 bases in between. Germline loops: CDR1 ENHRY, CDR2 SYGVKD. CDR3 sequence (DNA): TGTGCCACCACCGACAGTCTGGGCTCCTACGAGCAGTACTTC. Amino acid sequence: CATTDSLGSYEQYF.

V gene TRBV12-3 or TRBV12-4 combines with J gene TRBJ2-3, with D perhaps matching TRBD1 (6 bases). The assigned J gene may be wrong: the sequence end matches TRBJ1-5 better. This CDR3 comprises 14 residues. CDR3: CASSFRKGHQTQHF. In DNA form, the CDR3 reads TGTGCCAGCAGTTTCAGGAAGGGACATCAAACGCAGCATTTT.

The genes are TRBV6-5 and TRBJ2-5; D remains unclear. Trimming left V 0 bases short and J 5 bases short, with 16 bases between. Germline V gives CDR1 MNHEY, CDR2 SVGAGI. CDR3 size: 16 residues. DNA for the CDR3: TGTGCCAGCAGTTACTCGATCTATAGGACGAGGGAGACCCAGTACTTC. It is translated as CASSYSIYRTRETQYF.